The rows below give T cell receptor beta chains drawn from one sample of a study of preoperative IRX-2 immunotherapy in early breast cancer. Libraries were prepared by immunoSEQ multiplex PCR; TCRdb keeps only in-frame clonotypes and omits some of them. This sample has tens of thousands of clones, with around 72% found just once. The sample consisted of lymph node tissue, taken after IRX-2 immunotherapy. The origin of the receptors is a human donor with breast cancer. The CDR3 runs from the conserved cysteine through the conserved F or W. The order of the fields is CDR3 protein, CDR3 DNA, J gene, V gene, clone size, D gene. The D gene is left open where the match is weak. A clone size is listed for some rows: how often the clone was seen (once, few, many), or a class if it is expanded.

cdr3_aa: CASSQAETGYYGYTF
cdr3_nt: TGCGCCAGCAGCCAAGCCGAGACAGGGTACTATGGCTACACCTTC
j_call: TRBJ1-2
v_call: TRBV4-1
clone_size: -
d_call: TRBD1

cdr3_aa: CASGKRDRGRRTDTQYF
cdr3_nt: TGTGCTAGTGGTAAGAGGGACAGGGGGCGACGCACAGATACGCAGTATTTT
j_call: TRBJ2-3
v_call: TRBV12-5
clone_size: few
d_call: TRBD1

cdr3_aa: CASIGTSGAAETQYF
cdr3_nt: TGTGCCAGCATCGGGACTAGCGGGGCTGCCGAGACCCAGTACTTC
j_call: TRBJ2-5
v_call: TRBV12-5
clone_size: -
d_call: TRBD2

cdr3_aa: CASSDPPEREGRNEQFF
cdr3_nt: TGTGCCAGCAGTGACCCCCCTGAGCGGGAGGGGCGGAATGAGCAGTTCTTC
j_call: TRBJ2-1
v_call: TRBV6-8
clone_size: -
d_call: TRBD2

cdr3_aa: CASNGASYEQYF
cdr3_nt: TGTGCCAGCAATGGGGCGTCCTACGAGCAGTACTTC
j_call: TRBJ2-7
v_call: TRBV6-8
clone_size: -
d_call: -

cdr3_aa: CASSQVDGTEAFF
cdr3_nt: TGCGCCAGCAGCCAAGTAGACGGCACTGAAGCTTTCTTT
j_call: TRBJ1-1
v_call: TRBV4-1
clone_size: -
d_call: -

cdr3_aa: CAWSVKSLGALNEKLFF
cdr3_nt: TGTGCCTGGAGTGTAAAGAGTCTGGGGGCACTTAATGAAAAACTGTTTTTT
j_call: TRBJ1-4
v_call: TRBV30
clone_size: once
d_call: -

cdr3_aa: CASSRTSGFGTDTQYF
cdr3_nt: TGTGCCAGCAGCCGGACTAGCGGGTTCGGCACAGATACGCAGTATTTT
j_call: TRBJ2-3
v_call: TRBV11-3
clone_size: -
d_call: TRBD2

cdr3_aa: CASSMAGSTDTQYF
cdr3_nt: TGTGCCAGTAGTATGGCAGGTAGCACAGATACGCAGTATTTT
j_call: TRBJ2-3
v_call: TRBV19
clone_size: few
d_call: -

cdr3_aa: CAWRGQGLSGYTF
cdr3_nt: TGTGCCTGGAGAGGACAGGGACTTTCTGGCTACACCTTC
j_call: TRBJ1-2
v_call: TRBV30
clone_size: -
d_call: TRBD1

cdr3_aa: CASSEFGVGTGELFF
cdr3_nt: TGTGCCAGCAGTGAATTTGGGGTAGGAACCGGGGAGCTGTTTTTT
j_call: TRBJ2-2
v_call: TRBV25-1
clone_size: -
d_call: -

cdr3_aa: CASILGQAGSYEQYF
cdr3_nt: TGTGCCAGCATCTTAGGACAGGCGGGTTCCTACGAGCAGTACTTC
j_call: TRBJ2-7
v_call: TRBV6-8
clone_size: -
d_call: TRBD1

cdr3_aa: CASSPSGVSGNTIYF
cdr3_nt: TGTGCCAGCAGCCCCTCGGGGGTTTCTGGAAACACCATATATTTT
j_call: TRBJ1-3
v_call: TRBV28
clone_size: few
d_call: -

cdr3_aa: CASSLATSGRAPEQYF
cdr3_nt: TGCGCCAGCAGCTTGGCGACTAGCGGGAGGGCCCCCGAGCAGTACTTC
j_call: TRBJ2-7
v_call: TRBV5-1
clone_size: -
d_call: TRBD2

cdr3_aa: CASSLGGGQFNEKLFF
cdr3_nt: TGTGCCAGCAGCTTAGGGGGGGGACAGTTTAATGAAAAACTGTTTTTT
j_call: TRBJ1-4
v_call: TRBV7-8
clone_size: -
d_call: TRBD1

cdr3_aa: CASSLGGRGNQPQHF
cdr3_nt: TGTGCCAGCAGTTTGGGGGGCCGGGGCAATCAGCCCCAGCATTTT
j_call: TRBJ1-5
v_call: TRBV28
clone_size: -
d_call: -

cdr3_aa: CASSYDLSYNEQFF
cdr3_nt: TGTGCCAGCAGTTACGATCTATCCTACAATGAGCAGTTCTTC
j_call: TRBJ2-1
v_call: TRBV6-8
clone_size: -
d_call: -

cdr3_aa: CASSPPGKAFYGYTF
cdr3_nt: TGTGCCAGCAGCCCCCCCGGGAAAGCATTCTATGGCTACACCTTC
j_call: TRBJ1-2
v_call: TRBV28
clone_size: -
d_call: -

cdr3_aa: CASSEYSGGYFQETQYF
cdr3_nt: TGTGCCAGCAGTGAATATTCGGGGGGGTACTTCCAAGAGACCCAGTACTTC
j_call: TRBJ2-5
v_call: TRBV25-1
clone_size: -
d_call: TRBD2

cdr3_aa: CASSYPRSPTYEQYF
cdr3_nt: TGTGCCAGCAGTTACCCGAGGTCACCCACCTACGAGCAGTACTTC
j_call: TRBJ2-7
v_call: TRBV6-8
clone_size: -
d_call: -

cdr3_aa: CASSQVTGLNEQFF
cdr3_nt: TGTGCCAGCAGCCAAGTGACAGGCCTCAATGAGCAGTTCTTC
j_call: TRBJ2-1
v_call: TRBV14
clone_size: -
d_call: -

cdr3_aa: CASSTLRDRGFGAFF
cdr3_nt: TGTGCCAGCAGTACCCTTAGGGACAGGGGGTTCGGAGCTTTCTTT
j_call: TRBJ1-1
v_call: TRBV28
clone_size: -
d_call: TRBD1

cdr3_aa: CASSLKLSRPAYEKLFF
cdr3_nt: TGTGCCAGCAGCTTAAAACTCTCGAGACCGGCCTATGAAAAACTGTTTTTT
j_call: TRBJ1-4
v_call: TRBV9
clone_size: -
d_call: -

cdr3_aa: CASILGGGNVTRATTSVYEQYF
cdr3_nt: TGTGCCAGCATCCTGGGGGGGGGCAATGTCACCCGGGCGACTACTAGCGTATACGAGCAGTACTTC
j_call: TRBJ2-7
v_call: TRBV7-6
clone_size: -
d_call: -

cdr3_aa: CSVERSGAKINEQFF
cdr3_nt: TGCAGCGTTGAACGCTCAGGGGCCAAAATCAATGAGCAGTTCTTC
j_call: TRBJ2-1
v_call: TRBV29-1
clone_size: few
d_call: -

cdr3_aa: CASSFRRSMADEQFF
cdr3_nt: TGTGCCAGCAGTTTTAGACGGTCTATGGCAGATGAGCAGTTCTTC
j_call: TRBJ2-1
v_call: TRBV6-8
clone_size: -
d_call: -

cdr3_aa: CATGDLLGNTIYF
cdr3_nt: TGTGCCACTGGGGACCTTCTTGGAAACACCATATATTTT
j_call: TRBJ1-3
v_call: TRBV6-8
clone_size: -
d_call: -

cdr3_aa: CASSIPRTGANVLTF
cdr3_nt: TGTGCCAGTAGTATCCCAAGAACTGGGGCCAACGTCCTGACTTTC
j_call: TRBJ2-6
v_call: TRBV19
clone_size: few
d_call: -

cdr3_aa: CASSESGGLGTEAFF
cdr3_nt: TGTGCCAGCAGTGAGTCAGGGGGTCTTGGCACTGAAGCTTTCTTT
j_call: TRBJ1-1
v_call: TRBV6-8
clone_size: -
d_call: TRBD1

cdr3_aa: CAWSPVGGELFF
cdr3_nt: TGTGCCTGGAGTCCGGTGGGTGGGGAACTGTTTTTT
j_call: TRBJ1-4
v_call: TRBV30
clone_size: -
d_call: -

cdr3_aa: CASSQGKTSGSQETQYF
cdr3_nt: TGCGCCAGCAGCCAAGGCAAGACTAGCGGGAGCCAAGAGACCCAGTACTTC
j_call: TRBJ2-5
v_call: TRBV1
clone_size: -
d_call: -

cdr3_aa: CASSRNRDLRNTEAFF
cdr3_nt: TGTGCCAGTAGTAGGAACAGGGACTTGAGGAACACTGAAGCTTTCTTT
j_call: TRBJ1-1
v_call: TRBV19
clone_size: -
d_call: -

cdr3_aa: CASSLRQGPVNYGYTF
cdr3_nt: TGTGCCAGCAGTTTAAGGCAGGGGCCTGTAAACTATGGCTACACCTTC
j_call: TRBJ1-2
v_call: TRBV28
clone_size: -
d_call: -

cdr3_aa: CASSIVLAGSYNEQFF
cdr3_nt: TGTGCCAGTAGTATAGTCCTAGCGGGTTCCTACAATGAGCAGTTCTTC
j_call: TRBJ2-1
v_call: TRBV19
clone_size: -
d_call: TRBD2

cdr3_aa: CAWSDRGGRPQHF
cdr3_nt: TGTGCCTGGAGTGATCGGGGGGGAAGGCCCCAGCATTTT
j_call: TRBJ1-5
v_call: TRBV30
clone_size: -
d_call: -

cdr3_aa: CSVVAGSQETQYF
cdr3_nt: TGCAGCGTTGTAGCAGGGTCCCAAGAGACCCAGTACTTC
j_call: TRBJ2-5
v_call: TRBV29-1
clone_size: -
d_call: -

cdr3_aa: CASSEPRTASGANVLTF
cdr3_nt: TGTGCCAGCAGTGAACCTCGGACAGCCTCTGGGGCCAACGTCCTGACTTTC
j_call: TRBJ2-6
v_call: TRBV25-1
clone_size: -
d_call: -

cdr3_aa: CASSSEGAPSHGYTF
cdr3_nt: TGTGCCAGCAGTTCCGAGGGGGCCCCTTCCCATGGCTACACCTTC
j_call: TRBJ1-2
v_call: TRBV6-8
clone_size: few
d_call: TRBD1

cdr3_aa: CSVDQQGFNSYGYTF
cdr3_nt: TGCAGCGTTGATCAACAGGGGTTTAATTCCTATGGCTACACCTTC
j_call: TRBJ1-2
v_call: TRBV29-1
clone_size: -
d_call: TRBD1

cdr3_aa: CASSFKRGNNEQFF
cdr3_nt: TGTGCCAGCAGTTTTAAGCGGGGGAACAATGAGCAGTTCTTC
j_call: TRBJ2-1
v_call: TRBV28
clone_size: -
d_call: TRBD2